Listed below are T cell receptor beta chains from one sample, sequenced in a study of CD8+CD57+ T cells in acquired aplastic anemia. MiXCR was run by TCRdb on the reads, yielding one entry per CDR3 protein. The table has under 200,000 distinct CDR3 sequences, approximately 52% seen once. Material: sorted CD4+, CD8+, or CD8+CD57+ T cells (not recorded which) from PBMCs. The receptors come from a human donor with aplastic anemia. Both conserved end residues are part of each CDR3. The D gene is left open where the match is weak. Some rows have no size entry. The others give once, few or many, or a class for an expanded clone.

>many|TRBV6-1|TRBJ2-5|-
CASSEETQYF
TGTGCCAGCAGTGAAGAGACCCAGTACTTC
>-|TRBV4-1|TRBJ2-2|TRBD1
CASRLTPGGTGELFF
TGCGCCAGCAGATTAACACCAGGGGGAACCGGGGAGCTGTTTTTT
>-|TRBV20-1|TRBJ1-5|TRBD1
CSAKGQVGNQPQHF
TGCAGTGCTAAAGGACAGGTCGGGAATCAGCCCCAGCATTTT
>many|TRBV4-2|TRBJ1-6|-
CASTPDPSAYNSPLHF
TGTGCCAGCACCCCCGATCCTAGCGCCTATAATTCACCCCTCCACTTT
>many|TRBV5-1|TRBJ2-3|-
CASQKNTDTQYF
TGCGCCAGCCAAAAGAACACAGATACGCAGTATTTT
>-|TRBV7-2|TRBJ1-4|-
CASSGVMDSPF
TGTGCCAGCAGCGGGGTGATGGATAGTCCTTTT
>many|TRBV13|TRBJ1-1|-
CASSLSFWSEAFF
TGTGCCAGCAGCTTAAGCTTTTGGTCTGAAGCTTTCTTT
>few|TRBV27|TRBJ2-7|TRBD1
CASSLLTGEGNEQYF
TGTGCCAGCAGTTTATTGACAGGGGAAGGCAACGAGCAGTACTTC
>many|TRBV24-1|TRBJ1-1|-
CATSDLGGAPKPAFF
TGTGCCACCAGTGATTTGGGAGGAGCTCCGAAACCAGCTTTCTTT
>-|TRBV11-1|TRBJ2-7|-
CASSLGETRSAYEQYF
TGTGCCAGCAGCTTGGGGGAGACTCGGAGCGCCTACGAGCAGTACTTC
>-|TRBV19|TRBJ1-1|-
CASRQGGHTEAFF
TGTGCCAGTAGACAGGGAGGCCACACTGAAGCTTTCTTT
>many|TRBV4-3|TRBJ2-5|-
CASSQDRGSQAATQYF
TGCGCCAGCAGCCAAGATCGAGGTAGCCAGGCGGCGACCCAGTACTTC
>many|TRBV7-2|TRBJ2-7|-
CASSASYEQYF
TGTGCCAGCAGCGCCTCCTACGAGCAGTACTTC
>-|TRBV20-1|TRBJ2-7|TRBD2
CSASKESGARSEQYF
TGCAGTGCTAGTAAGGAGAGCGGGGCTCGGAGCGAGCAGTACTTC
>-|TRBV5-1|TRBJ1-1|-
CASSLERMMNTEAFF
TGCGCCAGCAGCTTGGAGCGGATGATGAACACTGAAGCTTTCTTT
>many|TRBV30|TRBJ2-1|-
CAWSVPAANEQFF
TGTGCCTGGAGTGTGCCCGCGGCCAATGAGCAGTTCTTC
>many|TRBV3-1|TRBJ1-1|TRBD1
CASSHGQGNTEAFF
TGTGCCAGCAGCCATGGACAGGGTAACACTGAAGCTTTCTTT
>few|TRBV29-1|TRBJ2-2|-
CSVYGAGELFF
TGCAGCGTTTACGGGGCCGGGGAGCTGTTTTTT
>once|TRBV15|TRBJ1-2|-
CATNPGYGHTF
TGTGCCACCAACCCTGGCTATGGCCACACCTTC
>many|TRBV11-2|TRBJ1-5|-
CASSLREGLSNQPQHF
TGTGCCAGCAGCTTACGGGAGGGTCTGAGCAATCAGCCCCAGCATTTT
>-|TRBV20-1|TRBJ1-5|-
CSAERGNQPQHF
TGCAGTGCGGAGAGGGGTAATCAGCCCCAGCATTTT
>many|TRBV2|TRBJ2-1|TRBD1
CASSRTGVDNEQFF
TGTGCCAGCAGTCGGACAGGGGTAGACAATGAGCAGTTCTTC
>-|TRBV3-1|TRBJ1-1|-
CASSQASLGGAATEAFF
TGTGCCAGCAGCCAAGCTAGTCTGGGGGGAGCGGCCACTGAAGCTTTCTTT
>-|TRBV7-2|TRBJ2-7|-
CASSFSLQGYEQYF
TGTGCCAGCAGCTTTTCCCTACAGGGCTACGAGCAGTACTTC
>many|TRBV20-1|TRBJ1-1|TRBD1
CSAKDDRGQFRKNTEAFF
TGCAGTGCTAAAGACGACAGGGGGCAATTTCGAAAGAACACTGAAGCTTTCTTT
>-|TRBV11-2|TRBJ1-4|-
CASSLGRLGRGFWDEKLFF
TGTGCCAGCAGCTTAGGACGCTTGGGACGAGGTTTTTGGGATGAAAAACTGTTTTTT
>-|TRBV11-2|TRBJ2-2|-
CASSKKVLARTGELFF
TGTGCCAGCAGCAAAAAAGTGCTAGCGAGAACCGGGGAGCTGTTTTTT
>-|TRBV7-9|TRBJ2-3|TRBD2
CASSPRTSETDTQYF
TGTGCCAGCAGCCCCCGGACTAGCGAGACAGATACGCAGTATTTT
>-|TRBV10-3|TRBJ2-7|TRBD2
CAISESRGGYSYEQYF
TGTGCCATCAGTGAATCGCGGGGGGGCTACTCCTACGAGCAGTACTTC
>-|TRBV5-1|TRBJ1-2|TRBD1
CASSLGRTGGSTYDSYTF
TGCGCCAGCAGCTTGGGCCGGACAGGGGGTTCAACCTATGATAGCTACACCTTC
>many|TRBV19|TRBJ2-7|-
CASSTPGIIEAQYF
TGTGCCAGTAGTACCCCGGGAATAATAGAGGCGCAGTACTTC
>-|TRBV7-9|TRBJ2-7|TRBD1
CASSSHDRVEQYF
TGTGCCAGCAGCTCCCACGACAGGGTCGAGCAGTACTTC
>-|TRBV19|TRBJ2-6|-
CASRRAGANVLTF
TGTGCCAGTCGTAGGGCTGGGGCCAACGTCCTGACTTTC
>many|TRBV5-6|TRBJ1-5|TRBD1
CASSFTGTGSNQPQHF
TGTGCCAGCAGCTTTACCGGGACAGGGAGCAATCAGCCCCAGCATTTT
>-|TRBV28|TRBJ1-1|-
CAIRGGPRGTEAFF
TGTGCCATCCGGGGGGGCCCCCGTGGGACTGAAGCTTTCTTT
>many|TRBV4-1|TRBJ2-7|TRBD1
CASSQLPRGSQYF
TGCGCCAGCAGCCAATTACCCAGGGGGTCCCAGTACTTC
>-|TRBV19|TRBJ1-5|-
CASTQRVDYSNQPQHF
TGTGCCAGTACCCAGCGCGTGGATTATAGCAATCAGCCCCAGCATTTT
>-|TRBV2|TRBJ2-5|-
CASSYWDRKETQYF
TGTGCCAGCAGTTACTGGGACCGCAAGGAGACCCAGTACTTC
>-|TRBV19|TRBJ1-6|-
CASSRGGNSPLHF
TGTGCCAGTAGTAGAGGAGGAAATTCACCCCTCCACTTT
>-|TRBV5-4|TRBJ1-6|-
CASRPSGLTPSPLHF
TGTGCCAGCAGGCCCTCGGGACTGACGCCCTCACCCCTCCACTTT
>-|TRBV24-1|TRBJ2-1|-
CATSEGLSGGEQFF
TGTGCCACCAGTGAAGGACTCTCGGGCGGGGAGCAGTTCTTC
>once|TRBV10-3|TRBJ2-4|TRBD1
CAISSGQGAAIQYF
TGTGCCATCAGCAGCGGACAGGGGGCCGCCATTCAGTACTTC
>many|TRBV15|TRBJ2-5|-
CATSREGLIQETQYF
TGTGCCACCAGCAGAGAGGGGTTGATCCAAGAGACCCAGTACTTC
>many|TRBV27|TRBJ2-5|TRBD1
CASSLSSGGETQYF
TGTGCCAGCAGTTTATCGTCAGGGGGAGAGACCCAGTACTTC
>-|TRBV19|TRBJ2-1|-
CASSIRLEWDNEQFF
TGTGCCAGTAGTATTAGACTAGAATGGGACAATGAGCAGTTCTTC
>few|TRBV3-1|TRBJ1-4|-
CASSQEGAEKLFF
TGTGCCAGCAGCCAAGAGGGAGCGGAAAAACTGTTTTTT
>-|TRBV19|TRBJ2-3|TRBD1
CASSLLLRGGTDTQYF
TGTGCCAGTAGTCTACTCCTGCGAGGGGGCACGGATACGCAGTATTTT
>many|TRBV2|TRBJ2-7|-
CASSAGYYEQYF
TGTGCCAGCAGTGCGGGATATTACGAGCAGTACTTC
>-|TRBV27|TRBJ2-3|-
CASSLSNSQYF
TGTGCCAGCAGTTTATCAAATTCGCAGTATTTT
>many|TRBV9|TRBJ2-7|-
CASSVDVRVYEQYF
TGTGCCAGCAGCGTAGATGTGAGGGTCTACGAGCAGTACTTC
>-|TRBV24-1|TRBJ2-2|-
CATSDPVDTGELFF
TGTGCCACCAGTGACCCCGTGGACACCGGGGAGCTGTTTTTT
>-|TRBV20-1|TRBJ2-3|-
CSARNGPGSTDTQYF
TGCAGTGCTAGAAACGGACCCGGCAGCACAGATACGCAGTATTTT
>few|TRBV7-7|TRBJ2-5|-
CASSLAPQETQYF
TGTGCCAGCAGCTTAGCCCCCCAGGAGACCCAGTACTTC
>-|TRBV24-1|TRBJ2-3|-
CATSDEGPGTQYF
TGTGCCACCAGTGACGAGGGACCGGGTACGCAGTATTTT
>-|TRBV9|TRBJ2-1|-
CASSGRSRDDPYNERFF
TGTGCCAGCAGCGGACGATCCCGGGACGACCCCTACAATGAGCGGTTCTTC
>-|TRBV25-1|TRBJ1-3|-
CASSEERSGNTIYF
TGTGCCAGCAGTGAGGAGCGCTCTGGAAACACCATATATTTT
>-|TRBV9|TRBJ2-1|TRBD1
CASSPPGQAYNEQFF
TGTGCCAGCAGTCCTCCGGGACAGGCATACAATGAGCAGTTCTTC
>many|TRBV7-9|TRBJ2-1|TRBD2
CASSRRSAGDDNEQFF
TGTGCCAGCAGCCGGCGGTCAGCGGGGGACGACAATGAGCAGTTCTTC
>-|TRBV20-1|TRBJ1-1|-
CSARDLRSGNTEAFF
TGCAGTGCTAGAGATCTCAGGTCTGGTAACACTGAAGCTTTCTTT
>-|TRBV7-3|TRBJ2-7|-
CASSLSLSYEQYF
TGTGCCAGCAGCTTATCCCTCTCCTACGAGCAGTACTTC